This T cell receptor beta chain was observed in a study of radiotherapy plus CTLA-4 blockade in lung cancer. Study at large: Disease control was present in 30% to 40% of patients, and objective responses in around 20%. Findings of the study overall: How blood T cell clones changed early, along with interferon-beta, reportedly forecast response best. Blood saw expansion of tumor-derived TCR clones after radiotherapy plus ipilimumab.

A word on this clone: What it recognizes is unknown.

Only in-frame clones appear in the TCRdb table, and some are missing; sequencing was by immunoSEQ multiplex PCR. The sample carries about 95,000 clones, 75% to 90% recorded once. The germline V gene encodes CDR1 SGHRS and CDR2 YFSETQ. V dropped 6 bases and J dropped 3 bases, with 12 bases sitting between them. This CDR3 is built from 13 residues. The clonotype was recovered from a human donor with non-small cell lung cancer who had a partial response to radiotherapy plus ipilimumab. The chain links TRBV5-1 to TRBJ1-2; D perhaps matches TRBD1 (5 bases). This specimen was peripheral blood, taken from a patient treated with radiotherapy plus ipilimumab. The DNA for the CDR3 is TGCGCCAGCACCGGGGGTTCGGACTATGGCTACACCTTC. Protein product: CASTGGSDYGYTF.